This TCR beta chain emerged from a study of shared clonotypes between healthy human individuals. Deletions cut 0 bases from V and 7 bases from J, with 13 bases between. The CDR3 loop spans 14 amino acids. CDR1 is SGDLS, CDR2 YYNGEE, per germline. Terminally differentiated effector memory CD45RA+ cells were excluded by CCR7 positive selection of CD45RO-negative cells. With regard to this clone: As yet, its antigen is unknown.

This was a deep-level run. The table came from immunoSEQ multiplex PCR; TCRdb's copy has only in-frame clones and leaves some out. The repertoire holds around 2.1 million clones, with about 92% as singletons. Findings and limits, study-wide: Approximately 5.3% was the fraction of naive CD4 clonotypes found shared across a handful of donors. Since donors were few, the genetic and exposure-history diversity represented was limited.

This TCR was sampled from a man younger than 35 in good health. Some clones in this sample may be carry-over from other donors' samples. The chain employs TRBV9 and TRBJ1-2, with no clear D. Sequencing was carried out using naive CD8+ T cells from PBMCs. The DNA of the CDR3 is TGTGCCAGCAGCGTAGGGGGTCCAACCCGTGGCTACACCTTC. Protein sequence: CASSVGGPTRGYTF.